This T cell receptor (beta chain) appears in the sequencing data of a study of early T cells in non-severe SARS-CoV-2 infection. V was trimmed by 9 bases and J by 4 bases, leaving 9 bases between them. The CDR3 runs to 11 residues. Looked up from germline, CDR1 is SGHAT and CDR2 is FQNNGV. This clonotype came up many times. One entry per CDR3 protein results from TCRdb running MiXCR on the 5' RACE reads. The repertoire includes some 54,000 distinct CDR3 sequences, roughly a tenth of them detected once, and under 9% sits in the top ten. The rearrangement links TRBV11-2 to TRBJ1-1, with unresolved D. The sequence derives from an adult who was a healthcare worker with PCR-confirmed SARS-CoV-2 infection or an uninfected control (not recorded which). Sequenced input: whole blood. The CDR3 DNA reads TGTGCCAGTCAGTGGATCACTGAAGCTTTCTTT. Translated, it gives CASQWITEAFF.